The subject of this entry is one T cell receptor (beta chain). The antigen remains undetermined. This record belongs to a study of T cells in localized non-small cell lung cancer. Germline values: CDR1 SQVTM, CDR2 ANQGSEA. V dropped 6 bases and J dropped 0 bases, with 9 bases sitting between them. The CDR3 covers 13 residues. TCRdb's table, derived via immunoSEQ multiplex PCR, lists solely in-frame clones and lacks some. The sample shows approximately 47,000 clones, more than 85% of them seen only once. Overall study results and limits: Adjacent uninvolved lung had the highest clonality, suggesting focused antigen responses. A median approximately 60 of the top 100 tumor clones appeared in adjacent lung. A higher density of T cells in blood coincided with extended overall survival. Only one tumor region was sequenced, so heterogeneity remains possible.

The chain combines TRBV29-1 with TRBJ1-3, with D tentatively TRBD1 (5 bases). This clonotype was obtained from a man between 40 and 69 years old with stage II lung adenocarcinoma. Sequenced here: PBMCs, sampled before any cancer treatment. CDR3 DNA: TGCAGCGTCGGGACGGGCTCTGGAAACACCATATATTTT. Translated, it gives CSVGTGSGNTIYF.